The clone carrying this T cell receptor beta chain was detected only once. The data were obtained in a study of siplizumab effects on memory and regulatory T cells. Germline CDR1 is MNHEY and CDR2 is SVGAGI. V was pared by 5 bases and J by 1 base, with 14 bases between. This CDR3 is 15 amino acids long. Data came from immunoSEQ multiplex PCR; TCRdb stores just in-frame clones and leaves some out. The profile shows 98,000 or so clones, nearly 95% of them singletons. Sequencing used Tregs sorted from blood. The chain couples TRBV6-5 to TRBJ1-1; D not certain. The receptor was isolated from a human donor in good health. For the CDR3, the DNA is TGTGCCAGCAGTCACTACGGGCCCAAGAACACTGAAGCTTTCTTT. Its protein is CASSHYGPKNTEAFF.